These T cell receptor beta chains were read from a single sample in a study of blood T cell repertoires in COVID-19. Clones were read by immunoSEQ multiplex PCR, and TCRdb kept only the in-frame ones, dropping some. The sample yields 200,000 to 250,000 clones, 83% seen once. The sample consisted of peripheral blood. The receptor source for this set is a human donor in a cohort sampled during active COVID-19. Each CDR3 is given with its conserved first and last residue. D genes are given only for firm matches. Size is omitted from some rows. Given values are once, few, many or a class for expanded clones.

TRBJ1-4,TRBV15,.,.,CATSRSEGSEKLFF,TGTGCCACCAGCAGGTCGGAGGGATCTGAAAAACTGTTTTTT
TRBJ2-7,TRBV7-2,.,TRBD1,CASSTTADRGYEQYF,TGTGCCAGCAGCACTACCGCGGACAGGGGCTACGAGCAGTACTTC
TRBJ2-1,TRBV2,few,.,CASSEVPRKVQFF,TGTGCCAGCAGTGAAGTGCCGCGGAAAGTCCAGTTCTTC
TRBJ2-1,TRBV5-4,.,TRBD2,CASSLARTSGRNEQFF,TGTGCCAGCAGCTTGGCCCGGACTAGCGGGAGAAATGAGCAGTTCTTC
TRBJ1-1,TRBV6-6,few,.,CASKSHTPNTEAFF,TGTGCCAGCAAATCGCACACGCCGAACACTGAAGCTTTCTTT
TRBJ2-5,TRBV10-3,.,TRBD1,CAISEPTGGRETQYF,TGTGCCATCAGTGAGCCGACAGGGGGTAGGGAGACCCAGTACTTC
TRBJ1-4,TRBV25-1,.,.,CASSDRGGEKLFF,TGTGCCAGCAGTGACAGGGGCGGAGAAAAACTGTTTTTT
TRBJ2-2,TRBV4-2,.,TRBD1,CASSQGDRDTGELFF,TGTGCCAGCAGCCAAGGGGACAGAGACACCGGGGAGCTGTTTTTT
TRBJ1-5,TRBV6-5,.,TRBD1,CASSRGQGDGQPQHF,TGTGCCAGCAGCAGGGGACAGGGAGACGGTCAGCCCCAGCATTTT
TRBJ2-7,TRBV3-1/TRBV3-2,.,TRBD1,CASSQDRGPYEQYF,TGTGCCAGCAGCCAAGACAGGGGGCCTTACGAGCAGTACTTC
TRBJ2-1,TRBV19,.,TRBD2,CASSSNGLDFNEQFF,TGTGCCAGTAGTTCTAATGGACTAGATTTCAATGAGCAGTTCTTC
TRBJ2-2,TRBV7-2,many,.,CASSHRVPNTGELFF,TGTGCCAGCAGCCACAGGGTCCCGAACACCGGGGAGCTGTTTTTT
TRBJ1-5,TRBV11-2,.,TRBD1,CASSLGTGRNQPQHF,TGTGCCAGCAGCTTGGGGACAGGGAGAAATCAGCCCCAGCATTTT
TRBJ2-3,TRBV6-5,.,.,CASSLNRPRTDTQYF,TGTGCCAGCAGTCTAAATCGTCCCCGCACAGATACGCAGTATTTT
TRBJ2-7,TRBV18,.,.,CASSPFLDEQYF,TGTGCCAGCTCACCCTTCCTAGACGAGCAGTACTTC
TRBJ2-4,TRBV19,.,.,CASSIRGRGNIQYF,TGTGCCAGTAGTATCAGAGGGCGAGGGAACATTCAGTACTTC
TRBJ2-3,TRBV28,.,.,CASRTPGLVDTQYF,TGTGCCAGCAGAACCCCGGGATTGGTAGATACGCAGTATTTT
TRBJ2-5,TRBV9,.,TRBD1,CASSATGGGETQYF,TGTGCCAGCAGCGCAACAGGGGGCGGTGAGACCCAGTACTTC
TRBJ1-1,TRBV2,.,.,CASRLTVNTEAFF,TGTGCCAGCAGATTGACAGTTAACACTGAAGCTTTCTTT
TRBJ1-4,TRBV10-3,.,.,CAISEPTKEKLFF,TGTGCCATCAGTGAACCTACCAAGGAAAAACTGTTTTTT
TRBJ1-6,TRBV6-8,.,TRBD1,CASSSGQDGSPLHF,TGTGCCAGCAGTTCGGGACAGGATGGTTCACCCCTCCACTTT
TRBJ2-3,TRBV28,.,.,CAGRGNTDTQYF,TGTGCGGGGAGAGGGAACACAGATACGCAGTATTTT
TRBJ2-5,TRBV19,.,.,CASSIGTSQETQYF,TGTGCCAGTAGTATAGGAACCAGCCAAGAGACCCAGTACTTC
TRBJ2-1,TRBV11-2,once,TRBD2,CASSRRLAGAYNEQFF,TGTGCCAGCAGCCGGCGGTTAGCGGGGGCCTACAATGAGCAGTTCTTC
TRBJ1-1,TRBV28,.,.,CASRPGGRTEAFF,TGTGCCAGCAGACCCGGGGGTCGCACTGAAGCTTTCTTT
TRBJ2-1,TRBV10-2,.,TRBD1,CASRDRGSYNEQFF,TGCGCCAGCAGGGACAGGGGTTCCTACAATGAGCAGTTCTTC
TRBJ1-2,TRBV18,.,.,CASSPPLTGTRSNYGYTF,TGTGCCAGCTCACCCCCGTTGACAGGAACCAGGTCTAACTATGGCTACACCTTC
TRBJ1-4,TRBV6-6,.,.,CASTRQDINEKLFF,TGTGCCAGCACCCGACAGGATATTAATGAAAAACTGTTTTTT
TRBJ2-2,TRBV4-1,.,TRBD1,CASSQDSDRGTGELFF,TGCGCCAGCAGCCAAGACTCCGACAGGGGGACGGGGGAGCTGTTTTTT
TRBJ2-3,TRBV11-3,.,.,CASSLNLASTQYF,TGTGCCAGCAGCCTCAACTTAGCTTCCACGCAGTATTTT
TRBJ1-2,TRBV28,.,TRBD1,CASSRYSRDRNYGYTF,TGTGCCAGCAGCCGGTACAGCCGGGACAGAAACTATGGCTACACCTTC
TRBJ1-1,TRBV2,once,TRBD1,CASRRDRGNTEAFF,TGTGCCAGCAGAAGAGACAGGGGGAACACTGAAGCTTTCTTT